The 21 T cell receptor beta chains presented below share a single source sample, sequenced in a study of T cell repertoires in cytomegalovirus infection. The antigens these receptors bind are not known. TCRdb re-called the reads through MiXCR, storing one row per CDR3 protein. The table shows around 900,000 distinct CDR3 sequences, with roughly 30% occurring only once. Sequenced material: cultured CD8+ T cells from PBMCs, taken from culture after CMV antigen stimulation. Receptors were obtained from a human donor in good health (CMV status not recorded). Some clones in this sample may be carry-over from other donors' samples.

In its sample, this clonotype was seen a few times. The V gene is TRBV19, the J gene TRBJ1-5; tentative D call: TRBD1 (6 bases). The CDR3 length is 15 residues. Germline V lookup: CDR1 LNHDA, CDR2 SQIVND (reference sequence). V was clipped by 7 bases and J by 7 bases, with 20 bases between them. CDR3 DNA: TGTGCCAGTAAGGTCGACTCCAGGGGAGGGCAGCCCCAGCATTTT. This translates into CASKVDSRGGQPQHF.

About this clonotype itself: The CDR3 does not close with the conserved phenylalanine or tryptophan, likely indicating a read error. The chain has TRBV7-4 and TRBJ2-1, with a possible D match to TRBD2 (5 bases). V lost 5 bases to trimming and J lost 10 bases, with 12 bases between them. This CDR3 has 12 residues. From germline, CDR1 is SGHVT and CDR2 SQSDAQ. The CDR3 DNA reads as TGTGCCAGCAGCCGCGAGCGGATCGAGCAGTTCTAC. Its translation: CASSRERIEQFY.

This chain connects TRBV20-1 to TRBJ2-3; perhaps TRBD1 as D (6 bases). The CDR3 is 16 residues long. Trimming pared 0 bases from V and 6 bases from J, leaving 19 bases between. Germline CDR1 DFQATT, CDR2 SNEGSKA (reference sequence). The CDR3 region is CSARDLLGGAMDTQYF. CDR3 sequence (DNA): TGCAGTGCTAGAGATCTGCTTGGGGGCGCGATGGATACGCAGTATTTT.

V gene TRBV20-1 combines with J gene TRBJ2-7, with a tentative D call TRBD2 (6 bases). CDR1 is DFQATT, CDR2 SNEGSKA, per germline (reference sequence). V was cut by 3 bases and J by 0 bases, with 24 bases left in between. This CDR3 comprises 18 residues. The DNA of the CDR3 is TGCAGTGCTAGTCGCCGGGACTCCATCGCCCCCAGCTCCTACGAGCAGTACTTC. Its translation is CSASRRDSIAPSSYEQYF.

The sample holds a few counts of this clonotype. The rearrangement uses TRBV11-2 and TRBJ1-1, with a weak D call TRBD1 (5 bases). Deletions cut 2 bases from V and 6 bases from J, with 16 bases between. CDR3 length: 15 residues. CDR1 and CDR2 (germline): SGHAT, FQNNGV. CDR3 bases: TGTGCCAGCAGCTTATGGTTCAGGGTGGGCTCTGAAGCTTTCTTT. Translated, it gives CASSLWFRVGSEAFF.

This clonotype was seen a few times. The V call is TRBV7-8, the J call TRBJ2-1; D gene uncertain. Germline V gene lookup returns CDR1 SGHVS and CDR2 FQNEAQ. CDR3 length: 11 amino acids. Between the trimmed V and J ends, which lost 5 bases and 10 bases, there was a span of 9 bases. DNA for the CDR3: TGTGCCAGCAGCGAAATCGAGGAGCAGTTCTTC. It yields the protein CASSEIEEQFF. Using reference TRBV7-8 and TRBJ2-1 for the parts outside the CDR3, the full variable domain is GAGVSQSPRYKVAKRGQDVALRCDPISGHVSLFWYQQALGQGPEFLTYFQNEAQLDKSGLPSDRFFAERPEGSVSTLKIQRTQQEDSAVYLCASSEIEEQFFGPGTRLTVL.

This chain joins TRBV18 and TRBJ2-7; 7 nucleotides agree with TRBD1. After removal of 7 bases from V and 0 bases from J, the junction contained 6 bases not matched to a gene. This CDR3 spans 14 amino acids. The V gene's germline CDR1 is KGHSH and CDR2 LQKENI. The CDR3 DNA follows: TGTGCCAGCTTCGGACAGGATACCTCCTACGAGCAGTACTTC. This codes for CASFGQDTSYEQYF. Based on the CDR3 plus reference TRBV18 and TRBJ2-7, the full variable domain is NAGVMQNPRHLVRRRGQEARLRCSPMKGHSHVYWYRQLPEEGLKFMVYLQKENIIDESGMPKERFSAEFPKEGPSILRIQQVVRGDSAAYFCASFGQDTSYEQYFGPGTRLTVT.

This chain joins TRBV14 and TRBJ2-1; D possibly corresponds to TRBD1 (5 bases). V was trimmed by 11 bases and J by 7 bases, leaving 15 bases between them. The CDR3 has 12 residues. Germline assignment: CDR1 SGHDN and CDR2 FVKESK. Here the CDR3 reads CACRLSGNEQFF. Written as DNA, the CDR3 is TGTGCCTGCCGGCTCTCAGGGAATGAGCAGTTCTTC.

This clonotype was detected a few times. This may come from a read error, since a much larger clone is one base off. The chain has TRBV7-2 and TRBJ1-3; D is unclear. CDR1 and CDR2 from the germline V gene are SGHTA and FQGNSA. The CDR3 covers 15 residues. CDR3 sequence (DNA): TGTGCCAACAGCCCCGGGCGGGGCTCTGGAAACACCATATATTTT. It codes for CANSPGRGSGNTIYF.

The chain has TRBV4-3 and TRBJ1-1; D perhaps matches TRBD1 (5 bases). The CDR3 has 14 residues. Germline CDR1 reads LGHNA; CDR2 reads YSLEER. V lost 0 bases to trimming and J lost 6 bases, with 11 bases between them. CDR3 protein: CASSQDSQGAEAFF. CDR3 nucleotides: TGCGCCAGCAGCCAAGATTCCCAGGGAGCTGAAGCTTTCTTT.

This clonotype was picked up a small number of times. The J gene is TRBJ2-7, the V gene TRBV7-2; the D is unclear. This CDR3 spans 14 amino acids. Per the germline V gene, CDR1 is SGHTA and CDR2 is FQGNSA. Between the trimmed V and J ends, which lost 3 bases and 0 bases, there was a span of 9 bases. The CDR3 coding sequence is TGTGCCAGCAGCTTGAAGCAGAGCTCCTACGAGCAGTACTTC. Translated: CASSLKQSSYEQYF.

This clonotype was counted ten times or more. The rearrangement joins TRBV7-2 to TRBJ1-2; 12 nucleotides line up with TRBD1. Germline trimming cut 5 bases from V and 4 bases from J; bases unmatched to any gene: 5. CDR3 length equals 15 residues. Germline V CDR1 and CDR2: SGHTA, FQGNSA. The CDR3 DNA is TGTGCCAGCAGCCTGGGACAGGGGGCTGTCTATGGCTACACCTTC. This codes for CASSLGQGAVYGYTF.

CDR3 in DNA: TGTGCCAGCAGACCCACTAGCGGGGGGTCTAGCACAGATACGCAGTATTTT. It yields the protein CASRPTSGGSSTDTQYF. The chain joins TRBV7-6 to TRBJ2-3, with 12 positions matching TRBD2. J gave up 0 bases and V 6 bases, and 7 bases lay outside the gene matches. This CDR3 has 17 residues. From germline, CDR1 is SGHVS and CDR2 FNYEAQ.

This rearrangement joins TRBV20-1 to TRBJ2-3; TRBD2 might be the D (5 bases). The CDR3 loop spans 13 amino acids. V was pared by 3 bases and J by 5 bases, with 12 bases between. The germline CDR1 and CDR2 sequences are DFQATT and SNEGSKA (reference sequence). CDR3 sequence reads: CSASGGAEDTQYF. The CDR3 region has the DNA TGCAGTGCTAGCGGTGGAGCGGAAGATACGCAGTATTTT.

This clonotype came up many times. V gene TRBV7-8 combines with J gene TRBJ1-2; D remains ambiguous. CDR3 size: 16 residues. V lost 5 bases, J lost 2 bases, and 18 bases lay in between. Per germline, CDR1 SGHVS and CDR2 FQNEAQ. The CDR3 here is CASSREPAGINYGYTF. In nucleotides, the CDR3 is TGTGCCAGCAGCCGAGAGCCGGCAGGAATCAACTATGGCTACACCTTC.

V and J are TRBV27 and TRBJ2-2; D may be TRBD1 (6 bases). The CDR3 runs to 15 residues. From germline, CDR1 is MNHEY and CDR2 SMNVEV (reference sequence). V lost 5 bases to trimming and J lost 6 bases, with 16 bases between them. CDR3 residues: CASSRSRGGAGELFF. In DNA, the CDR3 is TGTGCCAGCAGTCGATCCAGGGGTGGGGCCGGGGAGCTGTTTTTT.

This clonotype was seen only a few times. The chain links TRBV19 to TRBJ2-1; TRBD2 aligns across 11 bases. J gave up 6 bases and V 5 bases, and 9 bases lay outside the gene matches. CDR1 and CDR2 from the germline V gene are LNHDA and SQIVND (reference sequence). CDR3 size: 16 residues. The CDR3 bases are TGTGCCAGTAGTTGGGGACTAGCGGCGTACAGCAATGAGCAGTTCTTC. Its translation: CASSWGLAAYSNEQFF.

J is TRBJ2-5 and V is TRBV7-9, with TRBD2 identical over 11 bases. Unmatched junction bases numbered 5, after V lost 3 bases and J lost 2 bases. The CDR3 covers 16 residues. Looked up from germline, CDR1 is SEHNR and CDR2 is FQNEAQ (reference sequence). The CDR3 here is CASSFPASGGQETQYF. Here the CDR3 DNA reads TGTGCCAGCAGCTTTCCGGCTAGCGGGGGGCAAGAGACCCAGTACTTC.

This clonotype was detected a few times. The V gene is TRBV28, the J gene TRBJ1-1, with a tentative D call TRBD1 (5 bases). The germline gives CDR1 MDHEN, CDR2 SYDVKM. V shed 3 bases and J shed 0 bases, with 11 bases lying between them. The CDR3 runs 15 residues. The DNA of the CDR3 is TGTGCCAGCAGTTTCGGGGGGTTCATGAACACTGAAGCTTTCTTT. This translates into CASSFGGFMNTEAFF.

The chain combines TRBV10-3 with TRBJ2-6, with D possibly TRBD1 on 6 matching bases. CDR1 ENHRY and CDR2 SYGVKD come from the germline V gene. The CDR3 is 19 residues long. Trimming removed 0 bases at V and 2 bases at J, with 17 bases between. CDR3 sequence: CAISESRGRGSPGANVLTF. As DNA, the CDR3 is TGTGCCATCAGTGAGTCTAGGGGCAGGGGAAGCCCTGGGGCCAACGTCCTGACTTTC.

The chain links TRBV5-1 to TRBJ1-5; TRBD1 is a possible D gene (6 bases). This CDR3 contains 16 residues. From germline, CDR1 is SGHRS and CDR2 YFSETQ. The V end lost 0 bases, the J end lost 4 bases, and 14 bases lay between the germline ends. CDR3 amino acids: CASSLGAGARNQPQHF. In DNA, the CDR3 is TGCGCCAGCAGCTTGGGGGCAGGGGCGAGGAATCAGCCCCAGCATTTT.